These T cell receptor beta chains were read from a single sample in a study of T cells in localized non-small cell lung cancer. Method: immunoSEQ multiplex PCR; TCRdb's copy keeps in-frame clones and lacks some. Of over a thousand clones in the sample, over 30% were seen once. This specimen was normal lung tissue next to the tumor, taken before any cancer treatment. The receptors here all came from a female donor of 60 years or more with stage II lung adenocarcinoma. CDR3s include the opening cysteine and the closing phenylalanine or tryptophan. The D gene is left open where the match is weak. Expanded clones get a size class; other rows say once, few or many, or leave the size out.

clone size	V gene	D gene	J gene	CDR3 protein	CDR3 DNA
-	TRBV15	-	TRBJ1-5	CATSRAPWPQHF	TGTGCCACCAGCAGAGCCCCATGGCCCCAGCATTTT
-	TRBV30	TRBD1	TRBJ2-2	CAWKGQGKTTGELFF	TGTGCCTGGAAGGGACAGGGAAAGACCACCGGGGAGCTGTTTTTT
few	TRBV9	-	TRBJ2-1	CASTRDFPGNEQFF	TGTGCCAGCACCCGGGACTTCCCAGGGAATGAGCAGTTCTTC
-	TRBV18	-	TRBJ2-6	CASVPPNPGANVLTF	TGTGCCAGCGTTCCACCAAACCCTGGGGCCAACGTCCTGACTTTC
medium-sized	TRBV6-8	-	TRBJ2-7	CASSHRSYEQYF	TGTGCCAGCAGTCACCGATCCTACGAGCAGTACTTC
few	TRBV6-8	TRBD1	TRBJ1-6	CASSPTGPANSPLHF	TGTGCCAGCAGCCCGACAGGGCCAGCTAATTCACCCCTCCACTTT
-	TRBV5-1	-	TRBJ2-1	CASSLVLAPRDNEQFF	TGCGCCAGCAGCTTGGTACTAGCTCCAAGGGATAATGAGCAGTTCTTC
-	TRBV10-3	-	TRBJ1-5	CAISEGVSNQPQHF	TGTGCCATCAGTGAAGGGGTTAGCAATCAGCCCCAGCATTTT
-	TRBV30	-	TRBJ2-7	CAWSWGSYEQYF	TGTGCCTGGAGTTGGGGCTCCTACGAGCAGTACTTC
few	TRBV30	TRBD2	TRBJ2-3	CAWTRRESDTQYF	TGTGCCTGGACTCGGCGGGAGTCAGATACGCAGTATTTT
few	TRBV6-8	-	TRBJ1-1	CASSYESGMNTEAFF	TGTGCCAGCAGTTACGAGTCAGGGATGAACACTGAAGCTTTCTTT
few	TRBV11-3	-	TRBJ1-2	CASSFWEGTDGYTF	TGTGCCAGCAGTTTTTGGGAAGGGACTGATGGCTACACCTTC
-	TRBV30	-	TRBJ2-1	CAWSVLGLQFF	TGTGCCTGGAGTGTACTGGGCCTGCAATTCTTC
few	TRBV11-3	TRBD1	TRBJ2-5	CASSLGATGSMETQYF	TGTGCCAGCAGCTTAGGGGCGACAGGGTCGATGGAGACCCAGTACTTC
-	TRBV9	-	TRBJ1-2	CASSAPRGVQRGYTF	TGTGCCAGCAGTGCCCCGCGAGGGGTACAGCGTGGCTACACCTTC
-	TRBV7-1	-	TRBJ2-5	CASSWVVRETQYF	TGTGCCAGCAGCTGGGTTGTGAGGGAGACCCAGTACTTC
-	TRBV9	TRBD1	TRBJ2-6	CASLYRDRGLGANVLTF	TGTGCCAGCCTTTATCGGGACAGGGGACTCGGGGCCAACGTCCTGACTTTC
medium-sized	TRBV11-3	-	TRBJ1-1	CASSPRGGGGTEAFF	TGTGCCAGCAGCCCGAGGGGGGGCGGCGGCACTGAAGCTTTCTTT
few	TRBV8-2	-	TRBJ2-3	CASSLLRGRGGADTQYF	TGTGCCAGCAGTTTATTAAGGGGGCGGGGAGGGGCAGATACGCAGTATTTT
-	TRBV6-8	TRBD1	TRBJ2-3	CAAGVDRGQGDTQYF	TGTGCCGCGGGAGTCGACAGGGGGCAGGGAGATACGCAGTATTTT
large	TRBV9	TRBD2	TRBJ2-3	CASSVGLAVSTDTQYF	TGTGCCAGCAGCGTAGGTCTAGCGGTTAGCACAGATACGCAGTATTTT
few	TRBV9	-	TRBJ2-5	CASSLKWVGETQYF	TGTGCCAGCAGCTTGAAGTGGGTCGGGGAGACCCAGTACTTC
-	TRBV29-1	TRBD2	TRBJ2-7	CSVAPGTSGYEQYF	TGCAGCGTCGCCCCCGGGACTAGCGGCTACGAGCAGTACTTC
-	TRBV19	-	TRBJ1-5	CASTDPGTPPDQPQHF	TGTGCCAGTACTGACCCCGGGACACCTCCGGATCAGCCCCAGCATTTT
-	TRBV5-4	TRBD1	TRBJ1-2	CASSRAGQHGYTF	TGTGCCAGCAGCCGGGCGGGACAGCATGGCTACACCTTC
few	TRBV18	TRBD1	TRBJ1-2	CASSPRTGVSAYGYTF	TGTGCCAGCTCACCTAGAACAGGGGTATCCGCTTATGGCTACACCTTC
-	TRBV29-1	TRBD2	TRBJ2-7	CSVWTSGVPSYEQYF	TGCAGCGTCTGGACTAGCGGGGTACCATCCTACGAGCAGTACTTC
few	TRBV11-3	-	TRBJ2-2	CASSHTFGQNTGELFF	TGTGCCAGCAGCCATACTTTCGGACAGAACACCGGGGAGCTGTTTTTT
-	TRBV5-1	TRBD1	TRBJ2-6	CASSPRTGDEANVLTF	TGCGCCAGCAGCCCACGTACAGGGGACGAGGCCAACGTCCTGACTTTC
-	TRBV6-8	-	TRBJ2-6	CASSKTPGSGANVLTF	TGTGCCAGCAGTAAGACCCCAGGCTCTGGGGCCAACGTCCTGACTTTC
large	TRBV14	-	TRBJ2-2	CASSGLWRRNTGELFF	TGTGCCAGCAGCGGACTCTGGAGAAGGAACACCGGGGAGCTGTTTTTT
-	TRBV19	-	TRBJ1-1	CASSTQNTEAFF	TGTGCCAGTAGTACTCAGAACACTGAAGCTTTCTTT
-	TRBV18	-	TRBJ1-2	CASSPGGDGYTF	TGTGCCAGCTCACCTGGGGGCGACGGCTACACCTTC
once	TRBV29-1	-	TRBJ2-3	CSAPGDPTDTQYF	TGCAGCGCCCCCGGGGATCCCACAGATACGCAGTATTTT
-	TRBV10-1	-	TRBJ2-3	CASQDSSTDTQYF	TGCGCCAGCCAGGACTCTAGCACAGATACGCAGTATTTT
large	TRBV6-8	TRBD1	TRBJ1-1	CASSYTTGDDTEAFF	TGTGCCAGCAGTTACACGACAGGGGATGACACTGAAGCTTTCTTT
-	TRBV9	-	TRBJ1-1	CASSVGWGYTEAFF	TGTGCCAGCAGCGTAGGATGGGGCTACACTGAAGCTTTCTTT
large	TRBV11-3	TRBD1	TRBJ1-6	CASSLNRGSSPLHF	TGTGCCAGCAGCTTAAACAGGGGGAGTTCACCCCTCCACTTT
few	TRBV4-1	-	TRBJ2-5	CASSRLVGETQYF	TGCGCCAGCAGCCGCCTGGTTGGGGAGACCCAGTACTTC
-	TRBV9	TRBD1	TRBJ2-1	CASSGQGAEEFF	TGTGCCAGCAGCGGACAGGGGGCGGAAGAGTTCTTC
large	TRBV6-8	-	TRBJ2-3	CAVPSSTDTQYF	TGTGCCGTCCCTTCTAGCACAGATACGCAGTATTTT
medium-sized	TRBV10-3	TRBD1	TRBJ2-2	CATLGQWTNTGELFF	TGTGCCACCTTGGGACAGTGGACTAACACCGGGGAGCTGTTTTTT
-	TRBV19	-	TRBJ1-5	CASSPSGLANQPQHF	TGTGCCAGTAGTCCCTCTGGGCTAGCAAATCAGCCCCAGCATTTT
medium-sized	TRBV11-3	TRBD2	TRBJ2-1	CASSSGGVGLRNEQFF	TGTGCCAGCAGCTCGGGGGGTGTGGGACTACGAAATGAGCAGTTCTTC
-	TRBV30	-	TRBJ1-6	CAWSVWEGVGARSPLHF	TGTGCCTGGAGTGTATGGGAGGGCGTGGGGGCGCGTTCACCCCTCCACTTT